Described below is a single T cell receptor beta chain sequence and its context. The sample is drawn from a study of T-cell memory formation after mild COVID-19. TCRdb itself ran the 5' RACE reads through MiXCR, one entry per CDR3 protein. The data hold 350,000 or so distinct CDR3 sequences, with 20% to 25% observed a single time. The V and J ends lost 6 bases and 3 bases, in that order; junction bases with no gene match: 15. Germline V gene sequence: CDR1 LGHNA, CDR2 YNFKEQ. This CDR3 contains 20 residues. What was sequenced was PBMCs or a T cell subset sorted from them (not recorded which). The clonotype originates from an adult woman who had mild COVID-19 (a few samples of this study predate the infection). Cell type and time point are not known. The V and J genes are TRBV4-2 and TRBJ2-1; TRBD2 matches at 15 bases. CDR3 loop: CASRPQAGTSGRIFYNEQFF. In DNA form, the CDR3 reads TGTGCCAGCAGACCACAGGCCGGGACTAGCGGGAGGATCTTCTACAATGAGCAGTTCTTC.